This T cell receptor beta chain was sequenced during a study of cytomegalovirus exposure and HLA in healthy donors (dated by TCRdb to about 2017). With respect to the entire study: In an earlier analysis of 450 to 750 of the donors, under 300 Gb of sequence data and 90 million to 120 million unique TCR beta sequences from about 179 million T cells were reported. Roughly 300 gigabases of sequencing data and approximately 85 million unique TCR sequences were included in an early release covering about 600 HLA-typed donors. Of the approximately 400 genotyped donors, about 80% fell in the genetic ancestry cluster associated with self-reported Caucasian donors. The study was designed to test whether signatures of past pathogen exposure could be identified by cataloging public T cell receptors. The study used immunosequencing to profile the T cell repertoires of hundreds of subjects and linked those repertoires to cytomegalovirus serostatus. Besides the first cohort of 666 subjects, a separate validation cohort made up of roughly 120 different subjects was used. To predict cytomegalovirus infection status, the study combined high-throughput TCR immunosequencing, statistical association of individual TCRs with disease status, and machine learning. A later analysis re-analyzed previously published TCR beta repertoires from several hundred donors and added high-resolution HLA genotyping to study TCR occurrence patterns. In the later analysis, no new phenotypic data were used to find candidate immune exposures; instead, reliance was placed on TCR beta sequences and their occurrence across donors. To decide whether each TCR beta V gene segment behaved as functional or pseudogenic, an earlier analysis of some 540 of the donors relied on high-throughput TCR beta sequencing. Donor age, sex, ethnicity and CMV serostatus were compiled alongside the repertoire data. In a later genetic analysis, genome-wide SNP genotypes for about three fifths of the roughly 670 donors were used, and that subset was treated as a discovery cohort. Every discovery cohort repertoire had been produced on one sequencing platform. HLA typing included class I and class II loci at four-digit resolution. Typing coverage differed by locus: A, B, C, DRB1 and DQB1 were typed in roughly 629-630 donors, DQA1 in roughly 510, DPA1 in over 600, and DPB1 in 472. Roughly 5 DR-DQ haplotypes were treated as single units for association and clustering because of strong linkage in the cohort. Among a few hundred genotyped donors of the cohort, an average of around 240,000 unique TCR beta nucleotide sequences were sequenced per donor, roughly a sixth of them non-productive. Overall study outcomes, separate from this receptor: Some IMGT-functional V segments, including TRBV6-2 and TRBV6-3, could not be distinguished by the 87-base-pair reads and were therefore excluded. Correlated functional status among segregating V segments might reflect linkage disequilibrium, but an unknown experimental factor could not be ruled out. Sequencing depth was assumed to be roughly uniform across donors in the presence/absence analyses, though that assumption may not hold. For the cohort, immune exposure information was limited to CMV serostatus. Most CMV-associated TCR beta chains appeared to be HLA-restricted in a later analysis, and the HLA associations seemed to be driven largely by CMV exposure. The study listed 150 to 200 TCR beta chains as associated with cytomegalovirus. The cohort was sequenced for TCR beta chains only, and without alpha or paired-chain data the features that could be detected were limited. The classifier was reported to diagnose cytomegalovirus status with high specificity and sensitivity in both the original and validation cohorts. A further reported finding was that TCR beta sequences accurately predicted the HLA-A and HLA-B alleles for most subjects in the first cohort. Because HLA typing was unavailable for some donors at each locus, only the typed subset was used in association tests. The earlier analysis of about 600 of the donors excluded some 15 rarely observed V segments, including chromosome 9 orphons, because counts were too low. At a false discovery rate of 0.05, a later analysis linked 15,000 to 20,000 TCR beta sequences to specific HLA alleles. A later analysis found that HLA-associated TCR beta chains were more clonally expanded and had lower generation probabilities than equally common non-associated chains. In a later analysis, TCR association rates were found to vary across HLA loci, with the most associated TCRs seen for DRB1 alleles and the fewest for HLA-C alleles. According to the authors, the approach could potentially be generalized to other disease states and immunological phenotypes. A cluster of highly shared sequence variants was judged likely to represent a technical artifact of the sequencing pipeline. When HLA alleles, especially DR and DQ, strongly co-occurred, TCR associations were difficult to assign to individual alleles. A later analysis reported that several top co-occurrence clusters appeared linked to parvovirus B19, influenza, CMV and Epstein-Barr virus. In an earlier analysis of some 500 of the donors, most TCR beta V segments were observed in productive rearrangements about 87% or about 30% of the time, broadly matching IMGT annotations. V-gene and J-gene trimming of TCR beta chains was associated with a missense DCLRE1C variant in a later genetic analysis, and the association was replicated in an independent cohort. Most TCR sequences were observed very rarely across donors, whereas some public TCRs were present in many individuals. Compared with the approximately 720-donor mean, donors in an Asian-associated ancestry cluster had fewer N-insertions in productive TCRs, according to a later genetic analysis. A few of the identified cytomegalovirus-associated TCR beta chains were confirmed in vitro to be specific for cytomegalovirus antigens.

This clone has only a few counts. There is no known antigen for this receptor. Base qualities are missing; no much larger clone stands one base away. In total, approximately 610 healthy bone marrow donors made up the cohort. Cohort members were all nominally healthy when sampled, although unrecorded immune exposures were likely present. The donor was CMV seropositive and was included in the group of around 300 seropositive cohort members. Every donor gave a peripheral blood sample, and the peripheral blood mononuclear cells from that sample were used for TCR beta sequencing. The Qiagen DNeasy Blood Extraction Kit was used to extract genomic DNA from the blood cell samples. The library was obtained by the immunoSEQ multiplex PCR assay. For the multiplex PCR, a mixture combining 60 forward primers for TCR Vbeta segments and 13 reverse primers for TCR Jbeta segments was used. A multiplex PCR assay on genomic DNA amplified the CDR3 region of rearranged TCR beta genes. The amplified TCR beta libraries were sequenced on the Illumina HiSeq System as 87-base-pair reads. The study's processing was this. A later analysis tallied 70 million to 100 million unique TCR beta chains across the roughly 610 repertoires, and about 12 million of those chains were shared by two or more donors. Raw reads were error-corrected and collapsed into unique sequences by a nearest-neighbor algorithm in which closely related sequences were merged to remove PCR and sequencing errors. Alignment of CDR3 sequences to IMGT reference sequences was used to assign V, D and J gene segments. For a sequence to be retained, at least a six-nucleotide match to both a V gene segment and a J gene segment was required. Rearrangements were classified as productive when the CDR3 lacked stop codons and remained in frame with V and J, and all other rearrangements were classified as non-productive. CDR3 was defined by IMGT convention, running from the second conserved V-encoded cysteine to the conserved J-encoded phenylalanine. Sequences without an unambiguous match to a single V gene segment were excluded from the earlier analysis of several hundred of the donors. In an earlier analysis of several hundred of the donors, V segments were called functional above 56.7% productive rearrangements and were called segregating when the between-donor standard deviation exceeded 5%. A statistical classification framework was built for diagnosing cytomegalovirus status from the catalog of TCR beta chain sequences. In a later analysis, TCR nucleotide sequences were compared against IMGT/GENE-DB human TR gene sequences so that V and J genes could be assigned. In a later analysis, CDR3 sequences and most-parsimonious VDJ recombination scenarios were assigned using the TCRdist pipeline. In a later analysis, each TCR beta chain was defined by its CDR3 amino acid sequence together with its V-gene family, and reads without a unique V-gene family were excluded. To address suspected cross-contamination and a sequencing artifact, a later analysis removed some 620 highly shared, low-generation-probability nucleotide sequences. A later analysis calculated a clonal expansion index for each public chain from normalized within-repertoire ranks of inferred template counts. Generation probabilities in a later analysis came from a VDJ recombination model fitted to out-of-frame rearrangements, and those results were checked against IGoR. Hypergeometric tests were used in a later analysis to score TCR-TCR, TCR-HLA and TCR-CMV co-occurrence, with a repertoire-size bias correction applied to the TCR pairs. In a later analysis, false discovery rates were estimated by permuting HLA or CMV assignments 20 times. In a later analysis, co-occurring TCRs were grouped using DBSCAN, and TCRdist sequence similarity was added for clustering within HLA-allele-positive subsets. For co-occurrence clustering, repertoires with fewer than 30,000 or more than 120,000 public chains were excluded, along with roughly 5 repertoires with anomalous nucleotide sharing. Entries here come from immuneACCESS through TCRdb and include only in-frame sequences with V and J called. Some clones fail to appear in such tables; in the studies checked, an unresolved V gene covers under half of the shortfall, and the cause of the remainder is unknown. V, J and clone size are taken as reported in that table, and D and trimming were inferred from the DNA itself. In this sample the table shows approximately 130,000 clones, 82% of which occur a single time. The ten largest clonotypes hold 8.1% of the sample.

Trimming at the junction amounts to 8 bases on V and 3 bases on J, and the germline ends lie 16 bases apart. Taken from the germline V gene (reference sequence), the CDR1 and CDR2 loops are LNHDA and SQIVND. The CDR3 sequence holds 14 residues, the cysteine and phenylalanine included. Only the CDR3 portion is preserved as DNA: 42 bases, with reading frame beginning at the first base. The sequence joins TRBV19 to TRBJ1-2, with the D gene uncertain. The TCR was taken from a woman aged 50 to 60 in good health and CMV-seropositive. Sequenced input: PBMCs. The sequenced DNA: TGTGCCAGTTGCCCCTTAGGGAGAGACTATGGCTACACCTTC. Protein translation: CASCPLGRDYGYTF.